The source of this TCR beta chain is a study of cytomegalovirus exposure and HLA in healthy donors. Germline CDR1 is SGHDT and CDR2 is YYEEEE. This CDR3 has 15 residues. V shed 0 bases, J shed 7 bases, and the junction held 5 bases outside the gene matches. 13 Jbeta primers and 60 Vbeta primers were used for the PCR. Data came from immunoSEQ multiplex PCR; TCRdb stores just in-frame clones and leaves some out. The listing records around 140,000 clones. The gene calls are TRBV5-6 and TRBJ1-4, with TRBD1 matching 8 bases. The sample comprised PBMCs. The receptor's source is a woman aged 18 to 35 in good health and CMV-seronegative. The CDR3 DNA reads as TGTGCCAGCAGCTTGGGGACAGGGTGGGGTGAAAAACTGTTTTTT. Protein product: CASSLGTGWGEKLFF.